This T cell receptor beta chain was found in a study of blood T cells in healthy people across ages. This CDR3 is built from 11 residues. Trimming pared 6 bases from V and 4 bases from J, leaving 9 bases between. CDR1 and CDR2 from the germline V gene are SQVTM and ANQGSEA. The second PCR ran roughly 6 to 11 cycles with a sample-barcoded 5' primer and J-beta primers. Via MiXCR, TCRdb re-called the 5' RACE reads, giving one row per CDR3 protein. The data show about 620,000 distinct CDR3 sequences, roughly 20% seen once. This clonotype was counted at least ten times. This rearrangement joins TRBV29-1 to TRBJ2-5; D is undetermined. Specimen: blood. This TCR was recovered from a man in his 70s in good health. The CDR3 bases are TGCAGCGTAGCCTTGGGAGAGACCCAGTACTTC. Amino acid sequence: CSVALGETQYF. Full variable domain (outside the CDR3, taken from reference TRBV29-1 and TRBJ2-5): SAVISQKPSRDICQRGTSLTIQCQVDSQVTMMFWYRQQPGQSLTLIATANQGSEATYESGFVIDKFPISRPNLTFSTLTVSNMSPEDSSIYLCSVALGETQYFGPGTRLLVL.